These 14 T cell receptor beta chains were all obtained from the same sample, sequenced in a study of blood T cell repertoires in COVID-19. Data came from immunoSEQ multiplex PCR; TCRdb stores just in-frame clones and leaves some out. The sample consists of around 280,000 clones, nearly 90% of them appearing once. Sequenced input: PBMCs or T cells enriched from blood (not recorded which). The receptors originated from a woman younger than 30 with acute COVID-19.

This chain connects TRBV5-3 to TRBJ2-2; no firm D call. TRBV5-3 is reported as an ORF; its role is uncertain. The V and J ends lost 0 bases and 1 base respectively, with 10 bases between them. This CDR3 has 16 residues. The CDR3 region is CARSLEADLNTGELFF. The DNA for the CDR3 is TGTGCCAGAAGCTTGGAGGCGGATTTGAACACCGGGGAGCTGTTTTTT.

J is TRBJ2-6 and V is TRBV30, with D perhaps TRBD2 (5 bases). Per the germline V gene, CDR1 is GTSNPN and CDR2 is SVGIG (reference sequence). Trimming took 6 bases from V and 2 from J, leaving 11 bases between them. CDR3 length: 14 residues. CDR3 bases: TGTGCCTGCTCTCGGGATACTGGGGCCAACGTCCTGACTTTC. It yields the protein CACSRDTGANVLTF.

There are a few counts of this clone. This CDR3 is CASRAGGETGELFF. DNA of the CDR3: TGTGCCAGCCGGGCGGGAGGGGAAACCGGGGAGCTGTTTTTT. This chain connects TRBV2 to TRBJ2-2; 9 bases align to TRBD2. This CDR3 has 14 residues. The V segment lost 8 bases and the J segment 5 bases; nucleotides outside the gene matches: 6. Per germline, CDR1 SNHLY and CDR2 FYNNEI.

The chain has TRBV3-1 (or the pseudogene TRBV3-2) and TRBJ1-2; 10 bases are shared with TRBD1. CDR3 length: 14 residues. CDR1 and CDR2 from the germline V gene are LGHDT and YNNKEL (reference sequence). V shed 4 bases and J 8 bases; nucleotides not matched to a gene: 7. CDR3 bases: TGTGCCAGCAGCCCTCGGGACAGGGGCAGGGGCTACACCTTC. Its translation: CASSPRDRGRGYTF.

V usage is TRBV18 and J usage is TRBJ2-1; possible D gene TRBD1, 6 bases. Trimming took 3 bases from V and 8 from J, leaving 11 bases between them. CDR1 KGHSH and CDR2 LQKENI come from the germline V gene. The CDR3 sequence is 13 residues long. CDR3: CASSPSRGDEQFF. CDR3 nucleotides: TGTGCCAGCTCACCGTCCAGGGGAGATGAGCAGTTCTTC.

This clone was observed a few times. The chain joins TRBV7-9 to TRBJ1-1; 7 bases agree with TRBD1. The germline V gene encodes CDR1 SEHNR and CDR2 FQNEAQ (reference sequence). The CDR3 covers 16 residues. V lost 3 bases, J lost 3 bases, and 10 bases stayed unmatched. DNA for the CDR3: TGTGCCAGCAGCTTTAACGGTGCAGGGGGAGACACTGAAGCTTTCTTT. Translating it yields CASSFNGAGGDTEAFF.

The chain joins TRBV6-5 to TRBJ2-7, with D perhaps TRBD2 (5 bases). CDR1 is MNHEY and CDR2 is SVGAGI in the germline V gene. The CDR3 is made up of 14 amino acids. Trimming pared 6 bases from V and 2 bases from J, leaving 14 bases between. CDR3 loop: CASRQTKATYEQYF. CDR3 in DNA: TGTGCCAGCAGACAGACTAAGGCAACCTACGAGCAGTACTTC.

The chain joins TRBV11-3 to TRBJ1-1; TRBD1 is a possible D gene (6 bases). The CDR3 totals 13 residues. Trimming took 5 bases from V and 4 from J, leaving 11 bases between them. Germline CDR1 SGHNT, CDR2 YENEEA. CDR3 sequence (DNA): TGTGCCAGCAGCGCTACAGGGAGCACTGAAGCTTTCTTT. It codes for CASSATGSTEAFF. The complete variable domain, with remaining parts taken from reference TRBV11-3 and TRBJ1-1, reads EAGVVQSPRYKIIEKKQPVAFWCNPISGHNTLYWYLQNLGQGPELLIRYENEEAVDDSQLPKDRFSAERLKGVDSTLKIQPAELGDSAVYLCASSATGSTEAFFGQGTRLTVV.

The chain is built from TRBV6-2 or TRBV6-3 and TRBJ2-3, with 13 nucleotides matching TRBD2. The CDR3 sequence is 18 residues long. CDR1 and CDR2 (germline): MNHEY, SVGEGT. V shed 5 bases, J shed 3 bases, and the junction held 11 bases outside the gene matches. The CDR3 is CASSIRTSGSFMTDTQYF. CDR3 nucleotide sequence: TGTGCCAGCAGTATACGGACTAGCGGGAGCTTTATGACAGATACGCAGTATTTT.

The chain links TRBV9 to TRBJ2-5; 7 nucleotides match TRBD2. In germline, CDR1 is SGDLS, CDR2 YYNGEE. V lost 2 bases and J lost 5; bases outside the gene matches: 6. This CDR3 is built from 14 residues. CDR3: CASSVLDGRETQYF. The CDR3 nucleotides are TGTGCCAGCAGCGTTCTGGACGGGAGGGAGACCCAGTACTTC.

This sequence joins TRBV11-2 and TRBJ2-2, with 10 bases fitting TRBD1. With V trimmed by 5 bases and J by 5 bases, 8 bases remained unmatched. Per germline, CDR1 SGHAT and CDR2 FQNNGV. CDR3 length: 16 amino acids. This CDR3 reads CASSTRTGGRTGELFF. The CDR3 region has the DNA TGTGCCAGCAGCACCCGGACAGGGGGGAGGACCGGGGAGCTGTTTTTT.

The chain has TRBV5-1 and TRBJ1-2; the match to TRBD1 covers 7 bases. Trimming took 0 bases from V and 4 from J; bases not matched to a gene: 3. Germline loops: CDR1 SGHRS, CDR2 YFSETQ. The CDR3 covers 14 residues. For the CDR3, the DNA is TGCGCCAGCAGCTTGGTGGGACAGACCTATGGCTACACCTTC. Its protein product is CASSLVGQTYGYTF.

This clone was detected once. The chain links TRBV29-1 to TRBJ2-1; 7 bases are shared with TRBD1. The V and J ends lost 4 bases and 7 bases, in that order; junction bases with no gene match: 7. The CDR3 loop spans 13 amino acids. Per germline, CDR1 SQVTM and CDR2 ANQGSEA. The CDR3: CSVGEGAKNEQFF. The CDR3 DNA is TGCAGCGTTGGTGAGGGGGCAAAAAATGAGCAGTTCTTC.

The V gene is TRBV6-5, the J gene TRBJ2-1, with D maybe TRBD2 (5 bases). V was clipped by 8 bases and J by 9 bases, with 8 bases between them. There are 10 residues in the CDR3. In germline, CDR1 is MNHEY, CDR2 SVGAGI. Here the CDR3 reads CASGGTEQFF. The DNA of the CDR3 is TGTGCCAGCGGAGGAACTGAGCAGTTCTTC.